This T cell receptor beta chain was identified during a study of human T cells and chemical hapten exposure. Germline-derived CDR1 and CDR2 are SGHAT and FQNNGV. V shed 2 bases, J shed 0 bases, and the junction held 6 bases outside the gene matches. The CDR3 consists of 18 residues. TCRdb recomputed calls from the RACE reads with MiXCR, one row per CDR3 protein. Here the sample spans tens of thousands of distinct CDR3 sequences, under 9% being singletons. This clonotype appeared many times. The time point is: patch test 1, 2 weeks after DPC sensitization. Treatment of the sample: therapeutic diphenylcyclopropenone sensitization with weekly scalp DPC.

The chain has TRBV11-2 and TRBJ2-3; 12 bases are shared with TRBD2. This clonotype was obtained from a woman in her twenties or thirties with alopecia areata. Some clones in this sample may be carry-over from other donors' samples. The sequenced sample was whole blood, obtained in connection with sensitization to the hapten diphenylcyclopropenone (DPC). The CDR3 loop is CASSLRTSGGSSTDTQYF. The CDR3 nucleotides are TGTGCCAGCAGCTTACGCACTAGCGGGGGGTCTAGCACAGATACGCAGTATTTT.